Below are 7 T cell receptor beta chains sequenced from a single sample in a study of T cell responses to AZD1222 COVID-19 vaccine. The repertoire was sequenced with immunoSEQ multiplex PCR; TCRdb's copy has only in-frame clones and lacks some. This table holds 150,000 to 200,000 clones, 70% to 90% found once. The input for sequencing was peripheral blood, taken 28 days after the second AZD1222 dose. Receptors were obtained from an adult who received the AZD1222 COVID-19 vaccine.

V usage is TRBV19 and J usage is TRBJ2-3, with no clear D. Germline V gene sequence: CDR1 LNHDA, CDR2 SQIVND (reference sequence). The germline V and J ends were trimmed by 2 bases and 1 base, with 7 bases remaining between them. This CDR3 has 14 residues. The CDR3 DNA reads TGTGCCAGTAGTATAAAGACGGGCACAGATACGCAGTATTTT. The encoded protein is CASSIKTGTDTQYF.

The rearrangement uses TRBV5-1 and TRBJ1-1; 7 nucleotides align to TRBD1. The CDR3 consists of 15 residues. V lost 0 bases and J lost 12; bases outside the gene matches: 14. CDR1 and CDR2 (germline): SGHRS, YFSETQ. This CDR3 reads CASSLEPGQRVVTFF. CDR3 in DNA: TGCGCCAGCAGCTTGGAACCGGGACAGCGGGTTGTAACTTTCTTT.

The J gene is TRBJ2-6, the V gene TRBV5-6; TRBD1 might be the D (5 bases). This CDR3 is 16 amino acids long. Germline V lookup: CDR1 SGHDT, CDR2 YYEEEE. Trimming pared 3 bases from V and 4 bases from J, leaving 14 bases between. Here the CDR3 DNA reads TGTGCCAGCAGCTATCTACAGGTTTCCGGGGCCAACGTCCTGACTTTC. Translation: CASSYLQVSGANVLTF.

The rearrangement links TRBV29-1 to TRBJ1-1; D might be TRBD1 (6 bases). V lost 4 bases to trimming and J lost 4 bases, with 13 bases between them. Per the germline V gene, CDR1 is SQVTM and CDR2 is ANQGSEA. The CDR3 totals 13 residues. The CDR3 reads CSVVGGAVTEAFF. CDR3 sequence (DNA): TGCAGCGTTGTGGGGGGCGCGGTCACTGAAGCTTTCTTT.

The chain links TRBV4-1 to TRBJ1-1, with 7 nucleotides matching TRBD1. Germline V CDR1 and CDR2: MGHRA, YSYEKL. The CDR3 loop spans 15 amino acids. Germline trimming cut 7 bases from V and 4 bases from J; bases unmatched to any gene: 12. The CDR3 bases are TGCGCCAGCACCCAGGGGGGGACTCCAACCACTGAAGCTTTCTTT. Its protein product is CASTQGGTPTTEAFF.

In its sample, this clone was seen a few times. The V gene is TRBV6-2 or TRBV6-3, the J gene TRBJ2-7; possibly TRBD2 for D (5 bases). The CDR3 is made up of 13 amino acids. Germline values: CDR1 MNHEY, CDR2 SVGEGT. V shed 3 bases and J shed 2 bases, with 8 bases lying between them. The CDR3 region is CASSYPGTYEQYF. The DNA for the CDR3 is TGTGCCAGCAGTTATCCGGGGACCTACGAGCAGTACTTC.

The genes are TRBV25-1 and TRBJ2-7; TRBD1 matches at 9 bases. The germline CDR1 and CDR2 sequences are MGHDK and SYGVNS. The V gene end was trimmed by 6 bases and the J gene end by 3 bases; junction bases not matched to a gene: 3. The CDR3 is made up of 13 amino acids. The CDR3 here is CASRGTGYYEQYF. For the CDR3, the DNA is TGTGCCAGCAGGGGGACAGGGTACTACGAGCAGTACTTC.